The 24 T cell receptor beta chains given below trace back to one sample, sequenced in a study of blood T cell repertoires in COVID-19. TCRdb's table, derived via immunoSEQ multiplex PCR, lists solely in-frame clones and lacks some. The sample lists approximately 300,000 clones, 75% to 90% occurring once. What was sequenced was PBMCs or T cells enriched from blood (not recorded which). The source of these receptors is a woman under 40 who had been exposed to COVID-19.

The chain employs TRBV28 and TRBJ1-1; no reliable D call. CDR1 is MDHEN, CDR2 SYDVKM, per germline. CDR3 length: 12 residues. V was trimmed by 2 bases and J by 4 bases, leaving 5 bases between them. CDR3 residues: CASSLVLTEAFF. The CDR3 bases are TGTGCCAGCAGTTTAGTCCTCACTGAAGCTTTCTTT.

The CDR3 reads CASSWGQGEKLFF. CDR3 nucleotide sequence: TGCGCCAGCAGCTGGGGACAGGGGGAAAAACTGTTTTTT. This chain joins TRBV5-1 and TRBJ1-4, with TRBD1 identical over 10 bases. Losses at the gene ends were 3 bases for V and 8 bases for J; bases not matched to a gene: 1. There are 13 residues in the CDR3. Germline values: CDR1 SGHRS, CDR2 YFSETQ.

The chain recombines TRBV6-2 or TRBV6-3 with TRBJ2-2; tentatively, D is TRBD2 (6 bases). V shed 5 bases and J shed 4 bases, with 17 bases lying between them. Germline-derived CDR1 and CDR2 are MNHEY and SVGEGT. The CDR3 consists of 16 residues. The CDR3 DNA follows: TGTGCCAGCAGTGGATCGTCGGGGGTCGGCACCGGGGAGCTGTTTTTT. This gives the protein CASSGSSGVGTGELFF.

The chain has TRBV7-9 and TRBJ2-5; tentative D call: TRBD1 (5 bases). CDR1 is SEHNR, CDR2 FQNEAQ, per germline (reference sequence). Trimming left V 5 bases short and J 1 base short, with 11 bases between. This CDR3 is built from 14 residues. CDR3 loop: CASSLVRGQETQYF. Here the CDR3 DNA reads TGTGCCAGCAGCCTCGTTAGGGGCCAAGAGACCCAGTACTTC.

This chain links TRBV24-1 with TRBJ2-5, with TRBD1 as a possible D gene (6 bases). With 9 bases removed from V and 2 bases from J, the gap between germline ends came to 9 bases. Germline V gene sequence: CDR1 KGHDR, CDR2 SFDVKD. The CDR3 runs to 12 residues. CDR3 bases: TGTGCCACCCGAGGACAGCAAGAGACCCAGTACTTC. Its protein product is CATRGQQETQYF.

V is TRBV28 and J is TRBJ1-3; unclear D gene. The CDR3 extends over 15 amino acids. Germline CDR1 MDHEN, CDR2 SYDVKM. The V end lost 2 bases, the J end lost 0 bases, and 8 bases lay between the germline ends. CDR3 sequence (DNA): TGTGCCAGCAGTTTACGCGGTTACTCTGGAAACACCATATATTTT. It specifies CASSLRGYSGNTIYF.

V usage is TRBV7-3 and J usage is TRBJ2-2, with D perhaps matching TRBD2 (5 bases). Trimming shortened V by 4 bases and J by 1 base, and 13 bases separated the two germline ends. There are 16 residues in the CDR3. Germline V CDR1 and CDR2: SGHTA, FQGTGA. The CDR3 protein is CASSSYVGENTGELFF. The CDR3 region has the DNA TGTGCCAGCAGCTCGTACGTCGGGGAGAACACCGGGGAGCTGTTTTTT.

The chain uses TRBV19 and TRBJ2-3; TRBD2 aligns across 9 bases. CDR3 length: 17 amino acids. CDR1 and CDR2 (germline): LNHDA, SQIVND (reference sequence). V shed 4 bases and J 4 bases; nucleotides not matched to a gene: 12. The CDR3 DNA reads TGTGCCAGTAGTACCCCCGGGAGCGGGAGGAGGCCAGATACGCAGTATTTT. Translating gives CASSTPGSGRRPDTQYF. The variable domain in full, with the rest retrieved from reference TRBV19 and TRBJ2-3, is DGGITQSPKYLFRKEGQNVTLSCEQNLNHDAMYWYRQDPGQGLRLIYYSQIVNDFQKGDIAEGYSVSREKKESFPLTVTSAQKNPTAFYLCASSTPGSGRRPDTQYFGPGTRLTVL.

CDR3 nucleotides: TGTGCCAGCAGTTTACAGGGGAAAGGGTGGTTCTACGAGCAGTACTTC. This sequence encodes CASSLQGKGWFYEQYF. This rearrangement joins TRBV27 to TRBJ2-7; D might be TRBD1 (6 bases). Looked up from germline, CDR1 is MNHEY and CDR2 is SMNVEV (reference sequence). The V gene lost 2 bases and the J gene lost 3 bases, with 17 bases spanning the gap. The CDR3 has 16 amino acids.

The chain carries TRBV19 and TRBJ1-3; D is ambiguous. Trimming removed 5 bases at V and 0 bases at J, with 14 bases between. The CDR3 sequence is 16 residues long. Germline assignment: CDR1 LNHDA and CDR2 SQIVND (reference sequence). The CDR3 region is CASSVAERASGNTIYF. The CDR3 bases are TGTGCCAGTAGTGTAGCCGAGAGGGCCTCTGGAAACACCATATATTTT.

This clone was found once. The V call is TRBV5-4, the J call TRBJ1-2; D perhaps matches TRBD1 (5 bases). Deletions cut 2 bases from V and 6 bases from J, with 14 bases between. The CDR3 totals 14 residues. Per the germline V gene, CDR1 is SGHNT and CDR2 is YYREEE (reference sequence). This CDR3 is CASSFGQGLNGYTF. The CDR3 DNA reads as TGTGCCAGCAGCTTTGGGCAGGGTCTCAATGGCTACACCTTC.

This chain connects TRBV3-1 (or the pseudogene TRBV3-2) to TRBJ1-2; D unresolved. V was pared by 2 bases and J by 10 bases, with 14 bases between. Germline V CDR1 and CDR2: LGHDT, YNNKEL (reference sequence). The CDR3 has 13 amino acids. The CDR3 is CASSQTGIRDYTF. The DNA of the CDR3 is TGTGCCAGCAGCCAAACGGGGATTAGAGACTACACCTTC.

The chain is built from TRBV30 and TRBJ2-7, with D perhaps TRBD2 (7 bases). The V gene's germline CDR1 is GTSNPN and CDR2 SVGIG (reference sequence). The CDR3 sequence is 16 residues long. Trimming left V 3 bases short and J 0 bases short, with 18 bases between. In nucleotides, the CDR3 is TGTGCCTGGAGCCGCGAGGGGGGGAGGGCCTCCTACGAGCAGTACTTC. It translates to CAWSREGGRASYEQYF.

The chain combines TRBV3-1 (or the pseudogene TRBV3-2) with TRBJ2-4; TRBD2 aligns across 7 bases. Germline assignment: CDR1 LGHDT and CDR2 YNNKEL (reference sequence). CDR3 size: 18 residues. V was pared by 0 bases and J by 2 bases, with 10 bases of the junction left unmatched. CDR3 coding DNA: TGTGCCAGCAGCCAAGAGATTGCCGGGGGGAGGTCCAAAAACATTCAGTACTTC. It yields the protein CASSQEIAGGRSKNIQYF.

The chain uses TRBV5-1 and TRBJ2-5, with 9 nucleotides matching TRBD1. This CDR3 contains 16 residues. V shed 4 bases and J 5 bases; nucleotides not matched to a gene: 12. CDR1 is SGHRS, CDR2 YFSETQ, per germline. The CDR3 bases are TGCGCCAGCAGCCTCCGGGACAGGGAATTTGGGGAGACCCAGTACTTC. This codes for CASSLRDREFGETQYF.

The chain employs TRBV19 and TRBJ1-6; D gene unclear. The V end lost 7 bases, the J end lost 7 bases, and 14 bases lay between the germline ends. Germline V gene lookup returns CDR1 LNHDA and CDR2 SQIVND (reference sequence). This CDR3 has 14 residues. The CDR3 spells CASTLILFNSPLHF. CDR3 bases: TGTGCCAGTACCTTAATCCTATTCAATTCACCCCTCCACTTT.

The CDR3 coding sequence is TGTGCCGTTAGCGGTAGTGCTGGTGGCTACACCTTC. It codes for CAVSGSAGGYTF. This chain connects TRBV28 to TRBJ1-2; unclear D gene. Germline CDR1 reads MDHEN; CDR2 reads SYDVKM. CDR3 length: 12 amino acids. Trimming stripped 11 bases from V and 7 bases from J, with 17 bases between.

The genes are TRBV15 and TRBJ2-1, with TRBD2 matching over 13 bases. The CDR3 spans 15 residues. Germline loops: CDR1 LNHNV, CDR2 YYDKDF (reference sequence). The J segment lost 4 bases and the V segment lost 5 bases, leaving 2 bases of the junction unmatched. CDR3 coding DNA: TGTGCCACCAGCTGGGGACTAGCGGGGTACAATGAGCAGTTCTTC. Its protein product is CATSWGLAGYNEQFF.

Only one count was recorded for this clone. V is TRBV7-2 and J is TRBJ1-6; perhaps TRBD1 as D (5 bases). The CDR3 has 14 residues. V lost 4 bases and J 8 bases, leaving 12 bases between the germline ends. The V gene's germline CDR1 is SGHTA and CDR2 FQGNSA. The CDR3 region is CASSSPGLYSPLHF. DNA of the CDR3: TGTGCCAGCAGCTCCCCGGGACTGTATTCACCCCTCCACTTT.

The chain joins TRBV7-8 to TRBJ1-2, with 7 bases fitting TRBD1. Per germline, CDR1 SGHVS and CDR2 FQNEAQ. Germline trimming cut 1 base from V and 8 bases from J; bases unmatched to any gene: 10. This CDR3 region has 15 residues. CDR3 residues: CASSLGDSSAAGYTF. The CDR3 nucleotides are TGTGCCAGCAGCTTAGGGGACAGTAGTGCGGCAGGCTACACCTTC.

Only a few counts were recorded for this clone. The CDR3 nucleotides read TGTGCCAGCTCGGCCAAACCGGACAGACCTACGACCGAGCAGTACTTC. Translation: CASSAKPDRPTTEQYF. The rearrangement joins TRBV18 to TRBJ2-7, with D possibly being TRBD1 (6 bases). CDR3 length equals 16 residues. Trimming removed 6 bases at V and 6 bases at J, with 24 bases between. Germline V CDR1 and CDR2: KGHSH, LQKENI.

This chain connects TRBV5-6 to TRBJ1-6; D gene uncertain. Germline-derived CDR1 and CDR2 are SGHDT and YYEEEE. CDR3 size: 14 residues. The V gene lost 4 bases and the J gene lost 7 bases, with 12 bases spanning the gap. The CDR3 sequence: CASSRPGKNSPLHF. The CDR3 region has the DNA TGTGCCAGCAGCCGTCCGGGAAAGAATTCACCCCTCCACTTT.

The chain uses TRBV6-5 and TRBJ1-6; no firm D call. The V end was cut by 2 bases, the J end by 2 bases, with 10 bases between. Germline CDR1 and CDR2: MNHEY and SVGAGI. The CDR3 is 16 amino acids. CDR3 loop: CASSYPPGAYNSPLHF. CDR3 nucleotide sequence: TGTGCCAGCAGTTACCCACCGGGAGCCTATAATTCACCCCTCCACTTT.

In its sample, this clone was seen once. This chain links TRBV4-2 with TRBJ1-6; no clear D gene. This CDR3 is 15 amino acids long. CDR1 and CDR2 (germline): LGHNA, YNFKEQ. V lost 3 bases and J lost 5, with 11 bases in between. CDR3 loop: CASSQEVANNSPLHF. The CDR3 nucleotides are TGTGCCAGCAGCCAGGAGGTAGCGAATAATTCACCCCTCCACTTT.